The 3 T cell receptor beta chains listed next were all sequenced from one sample in a study. TCRdb re-analysed the 5' RACE reads in MiXCR, keeping a single row per CDR3 protein. This sample has approximately 50,000 distinct CDR3 sequences, with less than 30% found just once. Tregs were sorted as CD4+CD25+CD127-/low cells. Sequencing used tumor-infiltrating Tregs sorted from the breast tumor. These receptors were obtained from a female donor with breast cancer.

By share of the sample, this clonotype is medium-sized (0.01 to 0.1%). The gene calls are TRBV15 and TRBJ2-5; no clear D. The CDR3 has 15 amino acids. The germline V gene encodes CDR1 LNHNV and CDR2 YYDKDF (reference sequence). V was shortened by 3 bases and J by 4 bases, with 15 bases between the two germline ends. The chain's CDR3 is CATSSRGAGRETQYF. CDR3 sequence (DNA): TGTGCCACCAGCAGTCGAGGAGCAGGTCGAGAGACCCAGTACTTC. Variable domain in full (rest from reference TRBV15 and TRBJ2-5): DAMVIQNPRYQVTQFGKPVTLSCSQTLNHNVMYWYQQKSSQAPKLLFHYYDKDFNNEADTPDNFQSRRPNTSFCFLDIRSPGLGDTAMYLCATSSRGAGRETQYFGPGTRLLVL.

This clonotype was found a few times. This chain links TRBV4-2 with TRBJ2-5; weak D call: TRBD2 (6 bases). The CDR3 loop spans 16 amino acids. The germline V gene encodes CDR1 LGHNA and CDR2 YNFKEQ. Trimming shortened V by 3 bases and J by 5 bases, and 19 bases separated the two germline ends. Here the CDR3 reads CASSQGGRSSAETQYF. The CDR3 bases are TGTGCCAGCAGCCAGGGGGGTCGGTCGTCCGCGGAGACCCAGTACTTC.

This clonotype is medium-sized (0.01 to 0.1%) within its sample. V gene TRBV20-1 combines with J gene TRBJ2-7, with a weak D call TRBD1 (6 bases). This CDR3 region has 14 residues. Between the trimmed V and J ends, which lost 4 bases and 0 bases, there was a span of 13 bases. The germline V gene encodes CDR1 DFQATT and CDR2 SNEGSKA (reference sequence). As DNA, the CDR3 is TGCAGTGCTAAAGGGGGATTGAGCTCCTACGAGCAGTACTTC. It is translated as CSAKGGLSSYEQYF.